One and the same sample provided the 13 T cell receptor beta chains below, sequenced in a study of CD8+CD57+ T cells in acquired aplastic anemia. Sequencing involved patients with CD8+CD57+ cell expansion previously shown by flow cytometry. Genomic DNA was employed as the template in profiling TCR beta VDJ and CDR3. TCRdb reprocessed the reads via MiXCR and lists one record per CDR3 protein. This table has roughly 250,000 distinct CDR3 sequences, around 82% appearing once. The sample consisted of sorted CD4+, CD8+, or CD8+CD57+ T cells (not recorded which) from PBMCs. Receptors were obtained from a human donor with aplastic anemia.

This clonotype was recorded a few times. This chain joins TRBV29-1 and TRBJ2-2, with 7 bases fitting TRBD1. The CDR3 runs 13 residues. V was clipped by 5 bases and J by 3 bases; unmatched bases: 3. Germline loops: CDR1 SQVTM, CDR2 ANQGSEA. CDR3: CSVTGDYTGELFF. CDR3 DNA: TGCAGCGTTACAGGGGATTACACCGGGGAGCTGTTTTTT.

Notes on this clonotype: Without the conserved terminal phenylalanine or tryptophan, this CDR3 likely stems from a read error. It is unclear where the CDR3 begins or ends on the DNA, so no DNA is shown, and the CDR3 is as TCRdb lists it. V is TRBV7-8 and J is TRBJ1-5; the table's D call of TRBD1 was not tested on the DNA. CDR1 and CDR2 (germline): SGHVS, FQNEAQ. A total of 13 residues make up the CDR3, ends included. The CDR3 protein is CASSYHPTETALS.

The CDR3 nucleotides read TGTGCCACCAGTGCCCCGCAAACTGGGCTAGCGGGAGCGGAGATGGATACGCAGTATTTT. Translation gives CATSAPQTGLAGAEMDTQYF. The chain recombines TRBV24-1 with TRBJ2-3, with 10 bases fitting TRBD2. The CDR3 is 20 residues long. V lost 5 bases, J lost 6 bases, and 22 bases stayed unmatched. CDR1 KGHDR and CDR2 SFDVKD come from the germline V gene.

As regards this clonotype: The junction and the germline gene differ at one end; a read error may be behind it. The CDR3 loop is CASSVGGSSKQPF. The DNA of the CDR3 is TGTGCCAGCAGCGTAGGGGGGTCGAGTAAGCAGCCCTTC. The rearrangement uses TRBV9 and TRBJ2-1; D might be TRBD1 or TRBD2, each matching 5 bases. The germline V gene encodes CDR1 SGDLS and CDR2 YYNGEE. CDR3 size: 13 residues.

With regard to this clonotype: Without the conserved terminal phenylalanine or tryptophan, this CDR3 likely stems from a read error. The DNA is omitted, as the CDR3 cannot be located on it reliably, and the CDR3 follows TCRdb's listing. The gene calls are TRBV2 and TRBJ1-5; the D call of TRBD1 is as the table states it, not checked on the DNA. The CDR3 is 15 residues long, counting both termini. Looked up from germline, CDR1 is SNHLY and CDR2 is FYNNEI. CDR3 region: CASGDGGTDTQYFHS.

This sequence joins TRBV7-2 and TRBJ2-7, with TRBD2 matching over 14 bases. Germline CDR1 reads SGHTA; CDR2 reads FQGNSA. V lost 1 base to trimming and J lost 5 bases; unmatched junction nucleotides: 4. The CDR3 spans 16 residues. The CDR3 bases are TGTGCCAGCAGCTTAGAGACTAGCGGGAGGGGTCACGAGCAGTACTTC. Translating gives CASSLETSGRGHEQYF.

The chain employs TRBV9 and TRBJ2-7, with a weak D call TRBD1 (6 bases). V was pared by 0 bases and J by 2 bases, with 9 bases between. The germline CDR1 and CDR2 sequences are SGDLS and YYNGEE. The CDR3 covers 14 residues. The CDR3 reads CASSVGDRPYEQYF. CDR3 DNA: TGTGCCAGCAGCGTAGGAGACAGGCCCTACGAGCAGTACTTC.

The chain couples TRBV7-8 to TRBJ2-7; D gene uncertain. CDR3 length: 18 residues. V gave up 2 bases and J gave up 4 bases, with 24 bases separating them. Germline lookup yields CDR1 SGHVS and CDR2 FQNEAQ. For the CDR3, the DNA is TGTGCCAGCAGCTTACCGGCAGACCCCGATACGCAGTATTACGAGCAGTACGTC. Translating it yields CASSLPADPDTQYYEQYV.

In its sample, this clonotype was seen a few times. One end of the junction fails to match germline, which may point to a read error. The chain uses TRBV7-9 and TRBJ2-1; 9 bases align to TRBD1. The CDR3 is made up of 15 amino acids. Germline V lookup: CDR1 SEHNR, CDR2 FQNEAQ (reference sequence). The CDR3, as DNA: TGTGCCAGCAGCTTTGATAGACAGGGGGGGAATGAGGAGTTCTTC. It yields the protein CASSFDRQGGNEEFF.

Concerning this clonotype itself: At one of its ends the junction is not consistent with the germline gene, which may arise from a read error. The V gene is TRBV7-8, the J gene TRBJ2-7; TRBD2 is a possible D gene (5 bases). The CDR3 contains 14 residues. CDR1 is SGHVS and CDR2 is FQNEAQ in the germline V gene. CDR3 in amino acids: CASSITGGPDAQYF. The CDR3 bases are TGTGCCAGCAGTATAACCGGAGGCCCCGATGCGCAGTATTTC.

A note on this clonotype: No conserved phenylalanine or tryptophan ends this CDR3, so it is likely a read error. It is unclear where the CDR3 begins or ends on the DNA, so no DNA is shown, and the CDR3 is as TCRdb lists it. The V call is TRBV7-9, the J call TRBJ2-4; whether TRBD2, the table's D call, matches the DNA was not checked. Looked up from germline, CDR1 is SEHNR and CDR2 is FQNEAQ (reference sequence). Inclusive of both ends, the CDR3 amounts to 12 amino acids. The CDR3 loop is CASGGAGNIQDY.

V and J are TRBV7-9 and TRBJ2-7, with 7 bases identical to TRBD2. Germline V gene lookup returns CDR1 SEHNR and CDR2 FQNEAQ (reference sequence). Unmatched junction bases numbered 15, after V lost 2 bases and J lost 2 bases. The CDR3 is 18 residues long. The CDR3 bases are TGTGCCAGCAGCTTACCGGGAGGCTACGGGGCCAATGCCTACGAGCAGTACGTC. It specifies CASSLPGGYGANAYEQYV.

The V call is TRBV24-1, the J call TRBJ2-1; TRBD2 agrees at 15 bases. V gave up 12 bases and J gave up 8 bases; unmatched junction bases: 7. Germline V gene data show CDR1 as KGHDR and CDR2 as SFDVKD. This CDR3 has 14 amino acids. CDR3 bases: TGTGCCGCCGGGACTAGCGGGGGGAGCCATGAGCAGTTCTTC. Its protein product is CAAGTSGGSHEQFF.